The T cell receptor (beta chain) described here comes from a study of T cells after yellow fever vaccination. Overall study findings and caveats: One caveat is that FACS-sorted repertoires could contain abundant clonotypes contaminating from the bulk population.

There are a few counts of this clonotype. Its target is unknown. TCRdb reprocessed the 5' RACE reads with MiXCR, giving one entry per CDR3 protein. The sample shows about 550,000 distinct CDR3 sequences, about 19% of them seen only once. The receptor was derived from a young man who received the YFV17D yellow fever vaccine. Here the sequenced sample was PBMCs, taken 15 days after the yellow fever booster vaccination.

DNA of the CDR3: TGTGCCAGCAGTCTCGCGACCTCCTACGAGCAGTACTTC. Protein product: CASSLATSYEQYF. This chain connects TRBV12-3 or TRBV12-4 to TRBJ2-7; no clear D gene. CDR3 size: 13 residues. V lost 5 bases, J lost 0 bases, and 8 bases lay in between.